The present TCR beta chain was sequenced within a study of OX40 agonist ivuxolimab in advanced cancers. The wider study: Of mixed ages from about 23 to 90 and averaging approximately 60 years, the group was roughly 85% male. Eligibility rules accepted prior anti-PD-1, anti-PD-L1 or anti-CTLA-4 therapy, and 40% to 50% had some. Findings and limits, study-wide: CD8+ T cells were the subset that, on average, had more expanded clones than CD4+. Researchers did not determine the expanded peripheral T cells' antigen specificity.

The CDR3 consists of 13 residues. Germline V gene sequence: CDR1 SGDLS, CDR2 YYNGEE. Trimming left V 6 bases short and J 5 bases short, with 14 bases between. Clones were read by immunoSEQ multiplex PCR, and TCRdb kept only the in-frame ones, dropping some. This table has under 80,000 clones, around 82% appearing once. In regard to this clone: Its antigen is not known.

V gene TRBV9 combines with J gene TRBJ1-2; D perhaps matches TRBD1 (6 bases). This specimen was CD4+ or CD8+ T cells sorted from blood, taken in a trial of the OX40 agonist ivuxolimab. This clonotype was sampled from an adult with an advanced solid tumor such as melanoma, head and neck, liver or kidney cancer. CDR3 region: CASNNGGLYGYTF. The CDR3 nucleotides read TGTGCCAGCAATAATGGGGGCTTATATGGCTACACCTTC.